The rows below give T cell receptor beta chains drawn from one sample of a study of T cell responses to AZD1222 COVID-19 vaccine. TCRdb's table, derived via immunoSEQ multiplex PCR, lists solely in-frame clones and lacks some. The sample lists some 90,000 clones; 70% to 90% were seen once. The source was peripheral blood, collected on day 0 of AZD1222 vaccination. Receptor source: an adult in good health. The CDR3 runs from the conserved cysteine through the conserved F or W. The order of the fields is J gene, clone size, V gene, CDR3 protein. Size is stated for part of the rows, as once, few or many counts, or as a class when the clone is expanded.

j_gene: TRBJ1-3; abundance: -; v_gene: TRBV27; CDR3aa: CASSLTSSGNTIYF
j_gene: TRBJ1-3; abundance: -; v_gene: TRBV10-3; CDR3aa: CAIRSSGNTIYF
j_gene: TRBJ1-3; abundance: -; v_gene: TRBV7-2; CDR3aa: CASSLVQGNTIYF
j_gene: TRBJ1-6; abundance: -; v_gene: TRBV5-4; CDR3aa: CASSLGPTFNSPLHF
j_gene: TRBJ2-5; abundance: few; v_gene: TRBV27; CDR3aa: CASSFLGGSEETQYF
j_gene: TRBJ2-7; abundance: -; v_gene: TRBV7-9; CDR3aa: CASSPLSGSYEQYF
j_gene: TRBJ1-5; abundance: -; v_gene: TRBV20-1; CDR3aa: CSASGASSNQPQHF
j_gene: TRBJ1-4; abundance: -; v_gene: TRBV5-8; CDR3aa: CASSLILDQFGTNEKLFF
j_gene: TRBJ1-5; abundance: -; v_gene: TRBV6-4; CDR3aa: CAGSVETGNQPQHF
j_gene: TRBJ2-7; abundance: -; v_gene: TRBV19; CDR3aa: CASSLAADLTEQYF
j_gene: TRBJ1-5; abundance: -; v_gene: TRBV5-6; CDR3aa: CASSLIGQPQHF
j_gene: TRBJ1-1; abundance: -; v_gene: TRBV30; CDR3aa: CAWSGGEGGQNTEAFF
j_gene: TRBJ1-2; abundance: -; v_gene: TRBV5-4; CDR3aa: CASKLGLVEGPYGYTF
j_gene: TRBJ2-5; abundance: few; v_gene: TRBV3-1/TRBV3-2; CDR3aa: CASSPKGYTAGDSETQYF
j_gene: TRBJ2-2; abundance: -; v_gene: TRBV7-7; CDR3aa: CASSFLAGGPTGELFF
j_gene: TRBJ2-1; abundance: once; v_gene: TRBV5-1; CDR3aa: CASSRRGDGEQFF
j_gene: TRBJ2-1; abundance: -; v_gene: TRBV3-1/TRBV3-2; CDR3aa: CASSPPAGHSYNEQFF
j_gene: TRBJ1-1; abundance: -; v_gene: TRBV6-1; CDR3aa: CASSDRGAEAFF
j_gene: TRBJ1-2; abundance: -; v_gene: TRBV4-2; CDR3aa: CASSRTGGTANYGYTF
j_gene: TRBJ1-1; abundance: -; v_gene: TRBV6-5; CDR3aa: CASSYLGGTEAFF
j_gene: TRBJ2-1; abundance: few; v_gene: TRBV7-9; CDR3aa: CASSLEIRANEQFF
j_gene: TRBJ2-5; abundance: -; v_gene: TRBV19; CDR3aa: CASSFQRTVSETQYF
j_gene: TRBJ2-7; abundance: -; v_gene: TRBV18; CDR3aa: CASSPPGLAASEQYF
j_gene: TRBJ2-5; abundance: -; v_gene: TRBV19; CDR3aa: CASRGRGETQYF
j_gene: TRBJ1-2; abundance: few; v_gene: TRBV4-3; CDR3aa: CASSQGTTGLYGYTF
j_gene: TRBJ2-7; abundance: -; v_gene: TRBV7-2; CDR3aa: CASSPPGPSYEQYF
j_gene: TRBJ1-1; abundance: -; v_gene: TRBV19; CDR3aa: CASISVGTEAFF
j_gene: TRBJ1-1; abundance: -; v_gene: TRBV7-9; CDR3aa: CASSAPPGAFF
j_gene: TRBJ2-3; abundance: -; v_gene: TRBV9; CDR3aa: CASSPQGGLAGTDTQYF
j_gene: TRBJ2-1; abundance: -; v_gene: TRBV7-8; CDR3aa: CASRGFLNEQFF
j_gene: TRBJ2-1; abundance: -; v_gene: TRBV5-1; CDR3aa: CASSKIQGNEQFF
j_gene: TRBJ1-5; abundance: -; v_gene: TRBV6-2/TRBV6-3; CDR3aa: CASSYPHATVGFQPQHF
j_gene: TRBJ2-1; abundance: -; v_gene: TRBV7-2; CDR3aa: CASSSSTSRNEQFF
j_gene: TRBJ2-5; abundance: -; v_gene: TRBV9; CDR3aa: CASSVSSMGETQYF
j_gene: TRBJ2-5; abundance: few; v_gene: TRBV6-5; CDR3aa: CASSIGLAEATQYF
j_gene: TRBJ2-2; abundance: -; v_gene: TRBV7-9; CDR3aa: CASSGGTLTNTGELFF
j_gene: TRBJ2-7; abundance: -; v_gene: TRBV6-2/TRBV6-3; CDR3aa: CASSYGTSGYEQYF
j_gene: TRBJ2-7; abundance: -; v_gene: TRBV7-2; CDR3aa: CASSLVGGGSSYEQYF
j_gene: TRBJ2-2; abundance: -; v_gene: TRBV4-2; CDR3aa: CASSQDLGQGFPTGELFF
j_gene: TRBJ2-7; abundance: few; v_gene: TRBV1; CDR3aa: CTRPLAHEQYF
j_gene: TRBJ1-2; abundance: -; v_gene: TRBV28; CDR3aa: CASSLPLNYGYTF
j_gene: TRBJ1-1; abundance: few; v_gene: TRBV15; CDR3aa: CATSSPNTDRNTEAFF
j_gene: TRBJ2-2; abundance: -; v_gene: TRBV27; CDR3aa: CASSSTNLAGYTGELFF
j_gene: TRBJ1-3; abundance: -; v_gene: TRBV6-1; CDR3aa: CASIQTTGNTIYF
j_gene: TRBJ1-6; abundance: -; v_gene: TRBV10-3; CDR3aa: CAISPGADNSPLHF
j_gene: TRBJ2-7; abundance: -; v_gene: TRBV4-2; CDR3aa: CASSQHDENSYEQYF
j_gene: TRBJ1-6; abundance: once; v_gene: TRBV19; CDR3aa: CASSPLGSPLHF
j_gene: TRBJ2-3; abundance: -; v_gene: TRBV7-3; CDR3aa: CASSSDGWDTQYF
j_gene: TRBJ2-5; abundance: -; v_gene: TRBV9; CDR3aa: CASSLYSGAGETQYF
j_gene: TRBJ2-5; abundance: -; v_gene: TRBV5-8; CDR3aa: CASSLGEGSGKETQYF